The 18 T cell receptor beta chains listed next were all sequenced from one sample in a study of blood T cell repertoires in COVID-19. The assay was immunoSEQ multiplex PCR, and TCRdb's table has in-frame clones only and misses some. The table shows over 300,000 clones, with more than 75% occurring only once. The sample taken for sequencing was PBMCs or T cells enriched from blood (not recorded which). These receptors were taken from a woman aged 18-35 years who had recovered from COVID-19.

This clone was recorded once. The chain joins TRBV5-1 to TRBJ1-5; weak D call: TRBD1 (6 bases). This CDR3 comprises 14 residues. Looked up from germline, CDR1 is SGHRS and CDR2 is YFSETQ. V was trimmed by 4 bases and J by 7 bases, leaving 15 bases between them. The CDR3 protein is CASSTGGAGQPQHF. The CDR3 DNA sequence: TGCGCCAGCAGCACCGGGGGGGCCGGGCAGCCCCAGCATTTT.

The V gene is TRBV7-9, the J gene TRBJ2-1; 7 positions agree with TRBD2. J lost 4 bases, V lost 3 bases, and 3 bases had no gene match. There are 14 residues in the CDR3. Germline CDR1 and CDR2: SEHNR and FQNEAQ (reference sequence). The CDR3 DNA reads TGTGCCAGCAGCTTCACGGGGGGTTACAATGAGCAGTTCTTC. This gives the protein CASSFTGGYNEQFF.

V usage is TRBV6-6 and J usage is TRBJ2-7, with 9 positions matching TRBD2. The V gene's germline CDR1 is MNHNY and CDR2 SVGAGI (reference sequence). The CDR3 spans 16 residues. The junction had 11 bases not matched to a gene; V was cut back by 4 bases and J by 4 bases. This CDR3 is CASSSQRTSVRYEQYF. The CDR3 nucleotides are TGTGCCAGCAGTTCTCAACGGACTAGCGTAAGGTACGAGCAGTACTTC.

The chain joins TRBV4-1 to TRBJ2-1; D uncertain. The V end was cut by 0 bases, the J end by 2 bases, with 11 bases between. This CDR3 is built from 16 residues. Germline CDR1 is MGHRA and CDR2 is YSYEKL. The CDR3 reads CASSQDFPNPYNEQFF. The CDR3 DNA reads TGCGCCAGCAGCCAAGACTTTCCTAATCCCTACAATGAGCAGTTCTTC.

The chain combines TRBV18 with TRBJ1-1; tentative D call: TRBD1 (6 bases). This CDR3 has 14 amino acids. Between the trimmed V and J ends, which lost 5 bases and 7 bases, there was a span of 17 bases. CDR1 is KGHSH, CDR2 LQKENI, per germline. CDR3 amino acids: CASSSGLTGIEAFF. DNA of the CDR3: TGTGCCAGCTCATCGGGGTTAACAGGGATTGAAGCTTTCTTT.

The chain has TRBV5-1 and TRBJ1-3; 7 bases line up with TRBD1. The ends lost 1 base at V and 4 bases at J; junction bases unmatched: 8. Germline CDR1 SGHRS, CDR2 YFSETQ. This CDR3 comprises 16 residues. This CDR3 is CASSLTGTVGGNTIYF. The CDR3 nucleotides are TGCGCCAGCAGCTTGACAGGGACAGTAGGAGGAAACACCATATATTTT.

This clone was observed a single time. CDR3 nucleotide sequence: TGTGCCTGGACCGTAGCGAACACTGAAGCTTTCTTT. It codes for CAWTVANTEAFF. This chain uses TRBV30 with TRBJ1-1, with D unclear. The germline V and J ends were trimmed by 4 bases and 1 base, with 7 bases remaining between them. Germline CDR1 is GTSNPN and CDR2 is SVGIG (reference sequence). There are 12 residues in the CDR3.

The chain carries TRBV10-3 and TRBJ1-5; TRBD1 matches 9 bases. This CDR3 is built from 16 residues. Germline CDR1 and CDR2: ENHRY and SYGVKD. With 2 bases clipped from V and 7 bases from J, the junction kept 9 bases outside the gene matches. This chain's CDR3 is CAISEGTGSISQPQHF. DNA for the CDR3: TGTGCCATCAGTGAGGGGACAGGGTCGATCTCCCAGCCCCAGCATTTT.

The chain joins TRBV4-1 to TRBJ1-6; D gene unclear. Trimming removed 0 bases at V and 11 bases at J, with 11 bases between. Germline V lookup: CDR1 MGHRA, CDR2 YSYEKL. The length of the CDR3 is 14 residues. The CDR3 here is CASSQDPVTTPLHF. The CDR3 nucleotides read TGCGCCAGCAGCCAAGACCCAGTCACTACACCCCTCCACTTT.

This clone is a singleton in its sample. J is TRBJ2-5 and V is TRBV7-2, with 7 bases identical to TRBD2. V gave up 5 bases and J gave up 5 bases; unmatched junction bases: 8. The CDR3 is 14 residues long. Germline loops: CDR1 SGHTA, CDR2 FQGNSA. CDR3 loop: CASSQGAGRETQYF. In nucleotides, the CDR3 is TGTGCCAGCAGCCAGGGAGCGGGACGGGAGACCCAGTACTTC.

This clone was seen just once. The gene calls are TRBV3-1 (or the pseudogene TRBV3-2) and TRBJ2-2; the D is unclear. The V and J ends lost 1 base and 5 bases respectively, with 5 bases between them. This CDR3 comprises 13 residues. CDR1 and CDR2 from the germline V gene are LGHDT and YNNKEL (reference sequence). CDR3 nucleotides: TGTGCCAGCAGCCAAGTACAGACCGGGGAGCTGTTTTTT. Translating gives CASSQVQTGELFF.

The chain has TRBV4-1 and TRBJ1-5, with D possibly matching TRBD1 (5 bases). The CDR3 has 15 residues. CDR1 is MGHRA and CDR2 is YSYEKL in the germline V gene. The ends were cut back, 5 bases at V and 7 bases at J, with 18 bases in the middle. The CDR3 coding sequence is TGCGCCAGCAGCAATAAAGAGCAGGGCACACAGCCCCAGCATTTT. Protein: CASSNKEQGTQPQHF.

Only one count was recorded for this clone. This CDR3 is CASSSGEPGYTF. DNA for the CDR3: TGTGCCAGCAGCTCCGGGGAACCTGGCTACACCTTC. This chain connects TRBV7-9 to TRBJ1-2, with D uncertain. V lost 4 bases and J 7 bases, leaving 10 bases between the germline ends. The CDR3 is 12 amino acids. Germline V gene data show CDR1 as SEHNR and CDR2 as FQNEAQ (reference sequence). Full variable domain (rest looked up from reference TRBV7-9 and TRBJ1-2): DTGVSQNPRHKITKRGQNVTFRCDPISEHNRLYWYRQTLGQGPEFLTYFQNEAQLEKSRLLSDRFSAERPKGSFSTLEIQRTEQGDSAMYLCASSSGEPGYTFGSGTRLTVV.

The V gene is TRBV6-5, the J gene TRBJ1-6; D not certain. The V and J ends lost 5 bases and 0 bases respectively, with 8 bases between them. CDR3 length: 15 amino acids. Germline CDR1 is MNHEY and CDR2 is SVGAGI. DNA for the CDR3: TGTGCCAGCAGTACAAGTTTCTCCTATAATTCACCCCTCCACTTT. Protein: CASSTSFSYNSPLHF.

This chain connects TRBV5-4 to TRBJ2-1, with 10 nucleotides matching TRBD2. The CDR3 loop spans 16 amino acids. Germline V CDR1 and CDR2: SGHNT, YYREEE (reference sequence). V dropped 0 bases and J dropped 4; count of bases not matched to a gene: 4. CDR3 sequence: CASSLAGLARYNEQFF. CDR3 DNA: TGTGCCAGCAGCTTGGCGGGACTAGCGCGATACAATGAGCAGTTCTTC.

In this sample, this clone turned up once. The chain employs TRBV4-1 and TRBJ2-7; 12 bases align to TRBD2. The ends lost 0 bases at V and 5 bases at J; junction bases unmatched: 8. Germline CDR1 reads MGHRA; CDR2 reads YSYEKL. The CDR3 runs 17 residues. Here the CDR3 DNA reads TGCGCCAGCAGCCAAGACGGGCTAGCGGGAGGGCCTAACGAGCAGTACTTC. It is translated as CASSQDGLAGGPNEQYF.

The rearrangement joins TRBV28 to TRBJ1-2; 9 nucleotides align to TRBD1. Losses at the gene ends were 6 bases for V and 3 bases for J; bases not matched to a gene: 2. CDR1 is MDHEN and CDR2 is SYDVKM in the germline V gene. The CDR3 has 13 residues. The chain's CDR3 is CASRTGGDYGYTF. CDR3 in DNA: TGTGCCAGCAGGACAGGGGGGGACTATGGCTACACCTTC.

The chain couples TRBV6-5 to TRBJ1-6; TRBD1 is a possible D gene (5 bases). The V end was cut by 8 bases, the J end by 10 bases, with 15 bases between. The CDR3 consists of 13 residues. CDR1 is MNHEY, CDR2 SVGAGI, per germline. CDR3 bases: TGTGCCAGCCCAATCAGGGTAAGCTCACCCCTCCACTTT. Residues: CASPIRVSSPLHF.